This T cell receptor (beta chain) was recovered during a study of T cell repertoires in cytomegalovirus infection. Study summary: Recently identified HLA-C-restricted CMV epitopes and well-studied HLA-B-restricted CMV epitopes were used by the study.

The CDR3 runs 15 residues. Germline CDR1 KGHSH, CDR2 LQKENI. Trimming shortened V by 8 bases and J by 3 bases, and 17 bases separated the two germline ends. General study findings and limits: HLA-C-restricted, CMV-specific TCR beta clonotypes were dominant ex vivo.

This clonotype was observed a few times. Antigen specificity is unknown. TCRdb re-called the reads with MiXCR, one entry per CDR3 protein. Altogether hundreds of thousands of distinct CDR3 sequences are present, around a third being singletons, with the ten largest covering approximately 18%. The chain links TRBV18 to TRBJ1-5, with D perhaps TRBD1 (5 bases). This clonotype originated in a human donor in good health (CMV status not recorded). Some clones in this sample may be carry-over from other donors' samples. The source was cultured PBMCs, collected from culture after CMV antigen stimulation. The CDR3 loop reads CASRTGGDHNQPQHF. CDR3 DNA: TGTGCCAGCCGGACCGGGGGGGATCACAATCAGCCCCAGCATTTT.